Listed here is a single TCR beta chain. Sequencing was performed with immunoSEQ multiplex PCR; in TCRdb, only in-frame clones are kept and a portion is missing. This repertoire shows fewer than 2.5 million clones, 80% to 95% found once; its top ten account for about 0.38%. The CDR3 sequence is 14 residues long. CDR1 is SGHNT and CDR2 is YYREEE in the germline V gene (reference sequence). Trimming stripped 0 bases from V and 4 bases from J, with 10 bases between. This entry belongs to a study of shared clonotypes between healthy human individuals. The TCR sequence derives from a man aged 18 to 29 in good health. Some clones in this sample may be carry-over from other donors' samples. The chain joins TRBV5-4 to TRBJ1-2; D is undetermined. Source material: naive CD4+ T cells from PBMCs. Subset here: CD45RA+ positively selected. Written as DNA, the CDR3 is TGTGCCAGCAGCTTGGGGGCAGAGCTCTATGGCTACACCTTC. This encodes CASSLGAELYGYTF.